The rows below give T cell receptor beta chains drawn from one sample of a study of T-cell memory formation after mild COVID-19. TCRdb ran MiXCR on the 5' RACE reads and lists one entry per CDR3 protein. Of roughly 110,000 distinct CDR3 sequences listed, under 15% are singletons. The material sequenced was PBMCs or a T cell subset sorted from them (not recorded which). All receptors derive from an adult woman who had mild COVID-19 (a few samples of this study predate the infection). Cell type and time point are not known. Each CDR3 is given with its conserved first and last residue. Each record gives: D gene, V gene, clone size, J gene, CDR3 protein, CDR3 DNA. The D gene is left open where the match is weak. Expanded clones get a size class; other rows say once, few or many, or leave the size out.

D gene: TRBD1
V gene: TRBV3-1
clone size: -
J gene: TRBJ2-2
CDR3 protein: CAIGTGTGELFF
CDR3 DNA: TGTGCCATCGGGACAGGGACCGGGGAGCTGTTTTTT

D gene: -
V gene: TRBV5-5
clone size: -
J gene: TRBJ2-1
CDR3 protein: CASSLWDSYNEQFF
CDR3 DNA: TGTGCCAGCAGCTTGTGGGACTCCTACAATGAGCAGTTCTTC

D gene: -
V gene: TRBV7-3
clone size: many
J gene: TRBJ2-2
CDR3 protein: CASSPPGAGASGELFF
CDR3 DNA: TGTGCCAGCAGCCCCCCAGGGGCGGGAGCGTCCGGGGAGCTGTTTTTT

D gene: TRBD1
V gene: TRBV5-5
clone size: medium-sized
J gene: TRBJ2-7
CDR3 protein: CASSRTTGAEQYF
CDR3 DNA: TGTGCCAGCAGCCGAACTACAGGGGCAGAGCAGTACTTC

D gene: -
V gene: TRBV20-1
clone size: many
J gene: TRBJ2-1
CDR3 protein: CSARKWASESSYNEQFF
CDR3 DNA: TGCAGTGCTAGAAAGTGGGCTAGCGAGAGCTCCTACAATGAGCAGTTCTTC

D gene: -
V gene: TRBV25-1
clone size: -
J gene: TRBJ2-1
CDR3 protein: CASSELESGKAFF
CDR3 DNA: TGTGCCAGCAGTGAATTGGAATCAGGGAAGGCGTTCTTC

D gene: TRBD1
V gene: TRBV7-9
clone size: many
J gene: TRBJ2-7
CDR3 protein: CASSPTGRAYEQYF
CDR3 DNA: TGTGCCAGCAGCCCGACAGGGCGAGCCTACGAGCAGTACTTC

D gene: TRBD2
V gene: TRBV7-2
clone size: -
J gene: TRBJ2-7
CDR3 protein: CASSQWTSGSSYEQYF
CDR3 DNA: TGTGCCAGCAGCCAGTGGACTAGCGGGAGCTCCTACGAGCAGTACTTC

D gene: -
V gene: TRBV24-1
clone size: -
J gene: TRBJ1-2
CDR3 protein: CATSDTDSNYGYTF
CDR3 DNA: TGTGCCACCAGTGATACGGACAGCAACTATGGCTACACCTTC

D gene: -
V gene: TRBV7-9
clone size: few
J gene: TRBJ2-1
CDR3 protein: CASSSVLGVGYNEQFF
CDR3 DNA: TGTGCCAGCAGCTCCGTTTTGGGTGTGGGATACAATGAGCAGTTCTTC

D gene: TRBD2
V gene: TRBV6-2/TRBV6-3
clone size: few
J gene: TRBJ2-7
CDR3 protein: CASIGTSGRWHYEQYF
CDR3 DNA: TGTGCCAGCATCGGGACTAGCGGGAGATGGCACTACGAGCAGTACTTC

D gene: -
V gene: TRBV6-1
clone size: few
J gene: TRBJ2-5
CDR3 protein: CASSVTTGLQETQYF
CDR3 DNA: TGTGCCAGCAGTGTAACAACAGGGCTCCAAGAGACCCAGTACTTC

D gene: TRBD1
V gene: TRBV4-3
clone size: few
J gene: TRBJ2-7
CDR3 protein: CASSQDTGAPFEQYF
CDR3 DNA: TGCGCCAGCAGCCAAGATACAGGGGCCCCCTTCGAGCAGTACTTC

D gene: -
V gene: TRBV4-1
clone size: -
J gene: TRBJ2-7
CDR3 protein: CASSQRQLASEQYF
CDR3 DNA: TGCGCCAGCAGCCAAAGACAACTGGCGTCCGAGCAGTACTTC

D gene: -
V gene: TRBV20-1
clone size: many
J gene: TRBJ2-3
CDR3 protein: CSARERYTDTQYF
CDR3 DNA: TGCAGTGCTAGAGAGCGTTACACAGATACGCAGTATTTT

D gene: -
V gene: TRBV7-3
clone size: many
J gene: TRBJ2-2
CDR3 protein: CASSLGPDTGELFF
CDR3 DNA: TGTGCCAGCAGCTTAGGGCCCGACACCGGGGAGCTGTTTTTT

D gene: -
V gene: TRBV6-1
clone size: few
J gene: TRBJ1-5
CDR3 protein: CATLGLDGGGNQPQHF
CDR3 DNA: TGTGCCACCCTGGGCCTGGATGGGGGCGGCAATCAGCCCCAGCATTTT

D gene: -
V gene: TRBV11-2
clone size: few
J gene: TRBJ2-1
CDR3 protein: CASSFLAGGLSYNEQFF
CDR3 DNA: TGTGCCAGCAGCTTTTTAGCCGGGGGACTCTCCTACAATGAGCAGTTCTTC

D gene: TRBD1
V gene: TRBV6-1
clone size: few
J gene: TRBJ2-7
CDR3 protein: CASSEYRDRAYEQYF
CDR3 DNA: TGTGCCAGCAGTGAGTACCGGGACAGGGCTTACGAGCAGTACTTC

D gene: -
V gene: TRBV11-3
clone size: few
J gene: TRBJ2-1
CDR3 protein: CASSLGGSGGEQFF
CDR3 DNA: TGTGCCAGCAGCTTAGGCGGGTCCGGTGGTGAGCAGTTCTTC

D gene: -
V gene: TRBV5-4
clone size: few
J gene: TRBJ2-7
CDR3 protein: CASSPNLGTLSYEQYF
CDR3 DNA: TGTGCCAGCAGCCCTAACCTAGGGACCCTTTCCTACGAGCAGTACTTC

D gene: -
V gene: TRBV7-9
clone size: few
J gene: TRBJ2-7
CDR3 protein: CASSLVPGLQEYEQYF
CDR3 DNA: TGTGCCAGCAGCTTAGTTCCTGGACTCCAGGAATACGAGCAGTACTTC

D gene: TRBD2
V gene: TRBV24-1
clone size: few
J gene: TRBJ2-1
CDR3 protein: CATSDYRTSVYNEQFF
CDR3 DNA: TGTGCCACCAGTGATTATCGGACTAGCGTCTACAATGAGCAGTTCTTC

D gene: -
V gene: TRBV27
clone size: -
J gene: TRBJ1-1
CDR3 protein: CASHYLGGTEAFF
CDR3 DNA: TGTGCCAGTCATTATCTAGGGGGCACTGAAGCTTTCTTT

D gene: TRBD2
V gene: TRBV28
clone size: few
J gene: TRBJ2-7
CDR3 protein: CASRLGTSYYEQYF
CDR3 DNA: TGTGCCAGCAGACTCGGGACTAGCTACTACGAGCAGTACTTC

D gene: TRBD2
V gene: TRBV15
clone size: few
J gene: TRBJ2-1
CDR3 protein: CATSRAGLAGGLSYNEQFF
CDR3 DNA: TGTGCCACCAGCAGAGCGGGACTAGCGGGAGGGTTATCCTACAATGAGCAGTTCTTC

D gene: TRBD1
V gene: TRBV7-6
clone size: few
J gene: TRBJ2-7
CDR3 protein: CASSSQETGLYEQYF
CDR3 DNA: TGTGCCAGCAGCTCACAGGAGACAGGGCTCTACGAGCAGTACTTC

D gene: -
V gene: TRBV7-8
clone size: many
J gene: TRBJ2-1
CDR3 protein: CASNRDKDPYNEQFF
CDR3 DNA: TGTGCCAGCAATCGGGACAAGGACCCCTACAATGAGCAGTTCTTC

D gene: -
V gene: TRBV15
clone size: few
J gene: TRBJ2-5
CDR3 protein: CATSPRLETQYF
CDR3 DNA: TGTGCCACCAGCCCCCGCCTGGAGACCCAGTACTTC

D gene: TRBD1
V gene: TRBV15
clone size: many
J gene: TRBJ2-5
CDR3 protein: CATSRDRDRGQETQYF
CDR3 DNA: TGTGCCACCAGCAGAGATCGGGACAGGGGTCAAGAGACCCAGTACTTC

D gene: -
V gene: TRBV29-1
clone size: few
J gene: TRBJ2-7
CDR3 protein: CSVDGGAYEQYF
CDR3 DNA: TGCAGCGTTGACGGAGGGGCCTACGAGCAGTACTTC

D gene: TRBD1
V gene: TRBV7-3
clone size: -
J gene: TRBJ2-3
CDR3 protein: CASSSGTEPTFTDTQYF
CDR3 DNA: TGTGCCAGCAGCTCGGGGACAGAACCTACATTCACAGATACGCAGTATTTT

D gene: -
V gene: TRBV24-1
clone size: -
J gene: TRBJ2-1
CDR3 protein: CATSDFRGSYNEQFF
CDR3 DNA: TGTGCCACCAGTGATTTCCGGGGCTCCTACAATGAGCAGTTCTTC

D gene: TRBD2
V gene: TRBV13
clone size: -
J gene: TRBJ2-7
CDR3 protein: CASSQRGLAEYEQYF
CDR3 DNA: TGTGCCAGCAGTCAAAGGGGACTAGCGGAGTACGAGCAGTACTTC

D gene: -
V gene: TRBV20-1
clone size: few
J gene: TRBJ2-3
CDR3 protein: CSASEFWGRSTDTQYF
CDR3 DNA: TGCAGTGCTAGTGAGTTCTGGGGGAGAAGCACAGATACGCAGTATTTT

D gene: TRBD2
V gene: TRBV6-1
clone size: few
J gene: TRBJ2-5
CDR3 protein: CASSEASGGQETQYF
CDR3 DNA: TGTGCCAGCAGTGAAGCTAGCGGGGGACAAGAGACCCAGTACTTC

D gene: TRBD2
V gene: TRBV4-2
clone size: many
J gene: TRBJ2-3
CDR3 protein: CASSQDRPSGGTDTQYF
CDR3 DNA: TGTGCCAGCAGCCAAGATCGGCCTAGCGGGGGCACAGATACGCAGTATTTT

D gene: -
V gene: TRBV29-1
clone size: many
J gene: TRBJ1-2
CDR3 protein: CSVEDLGGYTF
CDR3 DNA: TGCAGCGTTGAAGATTTGGGTGGCTACACCTTC

D gene: TRBD1
V gene: TRBV9
clone size: many
J gene: TRBJ2-5
CDR3 protein: CASSVVGQGEETQYF
CDR3 DNA: TGTGCCAGCAGCGTAGTGGGACAGGGGGAAGAGACCCAGTACTTC

D gene: TRBD2
V gene: TRBV4-3
clone size: -
J gene: TRBJ2-7
CDR3 protein: CASSQDRTSGGYEQYF
CDR3 DNA: TGCGCCAGCAGCCAAGATCGAACTAGCGGGGGATACGAGCAGTACTTC

D gene: -
V gene: TRBV10-3
clone size: -
J gene: TRBJ2-7
CDR3 protein: CATSTGSPREQYF
CDR3 DNA: TGTGCCACCTCGACAGGATCCCCTCGCGAGCAGTACTTC

D gene: TRBD1
V gene: TRBV23-1
clone size: -
J gene: TRBJ2-4
CDR3 protein: CASSQSPRTGAKKNIQYF
CDR3 DNA: TGCGCCAGCAGTCAGTCCCCCCGGACAGGGGCCAAAAAAAACATTCAGTACTTC

D gene: TRBD2
V gene: TRBV6-6
clone size: -
J gene: TRBJ2-1
CDR3 protein: CASSYLAGGPGEQFF
CDR3 DNA: TGTGCCAGCAGTTATCTAGCGGGGGGGCCAGGTGAGCAGTTCTTC

D gene: -
V gene: TRBV30
clone size: -
J gene: TRBJ1-6
CDR3 protein: CAWDDGQGSFSPLHF
CDR3 DNA: TGTGCCTGGGACGACGGGCAGGGAAGTTTTTCACCCCTCCACTTT

D gene: -
V gene: TRBV20-1
clone size: -
J gene: TRBJ2-1
CDR3 protein: CSASPSLEFF
CDR3 DNA: TGCAGTGCTAGCCCTAGCTTGGAGTTCTTC

D gene: -
V gene: TRBV14
clone size: -
J gene: TRBJ2-5
CDR3 protein: CASSQVGARWGQETQYF
CDR3 DNA: TGTGCCAGCAGCCAAGTAGGCGCGCGGTGGGGACAAGAGACCCAGTACTTC

D gene: TRBD2
V gene: TRBV4-2
clone size: -
J gene: TRBJ2-3
CDR3 protein: CASSQEGTSGGLYTQYF
CDR3 DNA: TGTGCCAGCAGCCAAGAAGGGACTAGCGGGGGACTCTATACGCAGTATTTT

D gene: TRBD1
V gene: TRBV29-1
clone size: few
J gene: TRBJ2-1
CDR3 protein: CSVSRQGETYNEQFF
CDR3 DNA: TGCAGCGTGTCACGACAGGGGGAAACCTACAATGAGCAGTTCTTC

D gene: -
V gene: TRBV27
clone size: -
J gene: TRBJ1-1
CDR3 protein: CATKWGVGGLNTEAFF
CDR3 DNA: TGTGCCACCAAGTGGGGTGTAGGGGGACTGAACACTGAAGCTTTCTTT

D gene: -
V gene: TRBV15
clone size: few
J gene: TRBJ2-5
CDR3 protein: CATSRSLATEGETQYF
CDR3 DNA: TGTGCCACCAGCAGATCGCTAGCTACCGAGGGGGAGACCCAGTACTTC

D gene: -
V gene: TRBV12-3/TRBV12-4
clone size: many
J gene: TRBJ2-7
CDR3 protein: CASSFWGQGALNF
CDR3 DNA: -

D gene: -
V gene: TRBV7-9
clone size: -
J gene: TRBJ1-1
CDR3 protein: CASSYGQTEAFF
CDR3 DNA: TGTGCCAGCAGTTACGGACAGACTGAAGCTTTCTTT

D gene: -
V gene: TRBV7-8
clone size: few
J gene: TRBJ1-2
CDR3 protein: CASSADISGYTF
CDR3 DNA: TGTGCCAGCAGCGCAGACATCTCTGGCTACACCTTC

D gene: -
V gene: TRBV15
clone size: -
J gene: TRBJ2-2
CDR3 protein: CATREGRGELFF
CDR3 DNA: TGTGCCACCAGAGAGGGTCGTGGGGAGCTGTTTTTT

D gene: TRBD1
V gene: TRBV9
clone size: few
J gene: TRBJ2-7
CDR3 protein: CASSATPGQPHYEQYF
CDR3 DNA: TGTGCCAGCAGCGCAACACCGGGACAGCCTCACTACGAGCAGTACTTC

D gene: TRBD1
V gene: TRBV29-1
clone size: few
J gene: TRBJ2-5
CDR3 protein: CSVEDGSGTGRQETQYF
CDR3 DNA: TGCAGCGTTGAAGATGGCTCCGGGACAGGGCGGCAAGAGACCCAGTACTTC

D gene: TRBD2
V gene: TRBV7-3
clone size: few
J gene: TRBJ2-5
CDR3 protein: CASSLMTSRLGETQYF
CDR3 DNA: TGTGCCAGCAGCTTAATGACTAGCCGGCTGGGAGAGACCCAGTACTTC

D gene: -
V gene: TRBV20-1
clone size: -
J gene: TRBJ2-1
CDR3 protein: CSARVGVAGPRPLSYNEQFF
CDR3 DNA: TGCAGTGCTAGAGTTGGGGTCGCTGGACCACGCCCTTTATCCTACAATGAGCAGTTCTTC

D gene: TRBD2
V gene: TRBV24-1
clone size: -
J gene: TRBJ2-1
CDR3 protein: CATGPGGEQFF
CDR3 DNA: TGTGCCACCGGCCCGGGGGGGGAGCAGTTCTTC

D gene: TRBD1
V gene: TRBV6-1
clone size: few
J gene: TRBJ2-1
CDR3 protein: CASITGTGLFGQFF
CDR3 DNA: TGTGCCAGCATAACCGGGACAGGGTTGTTTGGGCAGTTCTTC